The clone carrying this T cell receptor (beta chain) was counted only a few times. This sample was taken from a study of technical replicates of blood from several donors. This CDR3 is 18 amino acids long. Trimming took 4 bases from V and 2 from J; bases not matched to a gene: 9. Germline CDR1 SGHDT, CDR2 YYEEEE. Using immunoSEQ multiplex PCR, the repertoire was profiled, and TCRdb retains in-frame clones only, with some absent. The data hold around 58,000 clones, with around 90% observed a single time. The rearrangement uses TRBV5-6 and TRBJ2-5, with TRBD2 identical over 15 bases. This clonotype was obtained from a human donor in good health. Some clones in this sample may be carry-over from other donors' samples. Sequencing was done on a sample of PBMCs. CDR3: CASSGGTSGGYLQETQYF. The CDR3 DNA follows: TGTGCCAGCAGCGGAGGGACTAGCGGGGGGTACCTTCAAGAGACCCAGTACTTC.